Described below is a single T cell receptor (beta chain) sequence and its context. The target antigen is unknown. This sample is drawn from a study of cytomegalovirus exposure and HLA in healthy donors. As for the study in general: HLA-typed donors contributed 80 million or so unique TCRs, which were held in an early data release. Study-level results: In a later analysis, CMV-associated beta chains were mostly HLA-associated, it appeared. Common viral pathogens were later found to be apparently linked to several of the most significant clusters.

Use of 60 Vbeta and 13 Jbeta primers characterized the PCR. The repertoire was sequenced with immunoSEQ multiplex PCR; TCRdb's copy has only in-frame clones and lacks some. The sample has 110,000 to 150,000 clones; more than 7.5% are singletons. The germline CDR1 and CDR2 sequences are SNHLY and FYNNEI. With 6 bases clipped from V and 0 bases from J, the junction kept 5 bases outside the gene matches. The CDR3 covers 15 residues. The sample was PBMCs. This clonotype originated in a man in his forties or fifties in good health and CMV-seronegative. V and J are TRBV2 and TRBJ1-5, with 7 bases that match TRBD1. This CDR3 reads CASSRTGDSNQPQHF. The CDR3 DNA reads as TGTGCCAGCAGCCGCACAGGGGATAGCAATCAGCCCCAGCATTTT. The variable domain in full, completed from reference TRBV2 and TRBJ1-5, reads EPEVTQTPSHQVTQMGQEVILRCVPISNHLYFYWYRQILGQKVEFLVSFYNNEISEKSEIFDDQFSVERPDGSNFTLKIRSTKLEDSAMYFCASSRTGDSNQPQHFGDGTRLSIL.